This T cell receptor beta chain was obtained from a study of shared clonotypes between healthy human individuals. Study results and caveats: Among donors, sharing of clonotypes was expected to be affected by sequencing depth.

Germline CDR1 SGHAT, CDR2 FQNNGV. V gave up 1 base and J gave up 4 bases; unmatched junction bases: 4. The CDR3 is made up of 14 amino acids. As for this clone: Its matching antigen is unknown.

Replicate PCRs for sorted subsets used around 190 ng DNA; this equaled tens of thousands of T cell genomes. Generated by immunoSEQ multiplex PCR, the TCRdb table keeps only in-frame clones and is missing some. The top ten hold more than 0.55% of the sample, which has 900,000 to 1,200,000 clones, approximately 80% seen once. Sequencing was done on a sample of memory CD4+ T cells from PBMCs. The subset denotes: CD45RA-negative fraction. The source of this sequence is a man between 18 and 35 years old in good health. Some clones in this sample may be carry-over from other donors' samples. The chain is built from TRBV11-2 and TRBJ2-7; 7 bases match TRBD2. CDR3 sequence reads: CASSLGQGLYEQYF. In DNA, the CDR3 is TGTGCCAGCAGCTTAGGGCAGGGACTATACGAGCAGTACTTC.